Included here is one T cell receptor (beta chain) sequence, with context. No antigen is known for it. The input lacks base qualities; no much larger clone sits a single base away. For CDR1 and CDR2, the germline V gene lists SGHAT and FQNNGV. The CDR3 contains 16 residues, cysteine and phenylalanine counted. Of the read, only the CDR3 DNA is kept; its 48 bases are in frame from base 1. The junction shows trimming of 0 bases on V and 3 bases on J, and the gene matches do not reach 6 bases of it. The data were obtained in a study of long-term antiretroviral therapy in people with HIV (dated by TCRdb to between 2022 and 2023). With respect to the entire study: Collection of the earliest samples took place about a decade ahead of the 2015 WHO recommendation for immediate ART, at a time when ART was typically delayed until CD4 counts fell. Whether ART initiation and durable HIV suppression were associated with changes in peripheral blood TRB repertoire composition and diversity was tested in a retrospective serial study. The cohort contributed about 200 cryopreserved PBMC samples from 30 adults with confirmed HIV infection, collected serially over a mean of around six years (range 1-12). Of the 30 or so participants with HIV, some 12 were female. No cross-contamination during QIAcube processing was shown when test extractions of a monoclonal T-cell line were performed alongside 30 to 40 polyclonal samples. Points the paper makes about the study in general: Since PBMC availability was limited, sequencing covered only the TCR beta chain, with no alpha chain pairing. No data were available on ART adherence, viral resistance or therapy changes, limiting inferences about post-ART repertoire changes. Starting ART was linked to a significant rise in TRB diversity, yet even after long-term ART the diversity remained significantly lower than in transplant donor controls. Because pre-ART samples had limited cell numbers, profiling was done on unsorted PBMC rather than on sorted CD4+ and CD8+ T cells. The repertoire was dominated across all time points by expanded TRB clones identified before ART initiation, although this dominance was seen to fluctuate and to decrease in many PLHIV after ART. Compared with controls, HIV repertoires had narrower CDR3 length ranges, and the network structure pointed to an antigen-experienced repertoire that shifted only slightly toward naive after ART. Samples dated from the mid-2000s to the late 2010s, and the ART regimens used may be less effective than current ones.

Sequencing of the TRB variable region was done with the immunoSEQ hsTCRB v3.0 assay at survey level resolution. The targeted TRB sequencing depth was roughly 40,000-55,000 T-cell genomes per sample. Pooled TRB libraries were sequenced on an Illumina MiSeq with a v3 150-cycle kit. Turning to the authors' computational methods: Repertoire analysis was run in R within a reproducible Nextflow workflow that covered QC, data transformation and analysis. Custom analyses were implemented in LymphoSeq2, an R package for AIRR-Seq data exploration. A few samples yielding fewer than 5000 total TRB sequences were excluded, leaving approximately 200 analyzed HIV repertoires. Among the approximately 190 retained HIV repertoires, approximately 59 were collected before ART initiation and 129 after ART initiation. Repertoires were downsampled to 5000 TRB nucleotide sequences, with summary statistics averaged over 100 downsampling iterations. Only TRB sequences with CDR3 regions of at least seven amino acids were retained for analysis. Diversity was measured with a Shannon entropy-derived clonality score and the Gini coefficient. In repertoire networks, the top 5000 CDR3 amino acid sequences were linked whenever an edit distance of one separated two sequences. For TRB CDR3 amino acid sequences, GLIPH2 was used to predict antigen specificity groups and MHC restriction. CDR3 amino acid sequences were matched against VDJdb and McPAS-TCR to flag known CMV, EBV, HIV or tissue antigen associations. Pre-ART, post-ART and control groups were compared with Wilcoxon signed-rank tests and Holm-Bonferroni correction. In TCRdb, the immuneACCESS table is reduced to in-frame sequences with V and J assigned. These tables do not hold every clone; where another copy was compared, an unresolved V gene accounts for under half, and the others remain unexplained. The D gene and trimming were derived from the DNA, and the V and J assignments and clone size from that table. Across this sample there are roughly 7,400 clones, with roughly 70% seen only once. The leading ten clones occupy around 32% of the sample.

To be included, a participant needed at least one PBMC sample from before ART initiation plus at least two post-ART samples. All participants with HIV were treated in the United States of America. Before DNA extraction, cryopreserved samples of about 1-10 million PBMC were thawed and washed. At the time of the earliest PBMC sample, participants with HIV were aged between about 20 and 54 years. Each participant contributed PBMC samples from 1-4 timepoints before ART initiation and 2-8 timepoints after ART initiation, with a median of 7 samples. Serial HIV viral load, CD4+ T-cell count, ART history and demographic data were obtained for every participant. A Qiagen kit on a QIAcube was used to extract genomic DNA from unsorted PBMC, with samples processed in batches of 12.

The chain couples TRBV11-2 to TRBJ1-2, and 8 junctional nucleotides match TRBD1. The material was unsorted PBMCs, obtained 0.2 years after starting antiretroviral therapy. The source of this sequence is a man aged 35 to 55 with HIV. The DNA reads TGTGCCAGCAGCTTAGATTGGGACAGGCGTCACTATGGCTACACCTTC. Its translation is CASSLDWDRRHYGYTF.